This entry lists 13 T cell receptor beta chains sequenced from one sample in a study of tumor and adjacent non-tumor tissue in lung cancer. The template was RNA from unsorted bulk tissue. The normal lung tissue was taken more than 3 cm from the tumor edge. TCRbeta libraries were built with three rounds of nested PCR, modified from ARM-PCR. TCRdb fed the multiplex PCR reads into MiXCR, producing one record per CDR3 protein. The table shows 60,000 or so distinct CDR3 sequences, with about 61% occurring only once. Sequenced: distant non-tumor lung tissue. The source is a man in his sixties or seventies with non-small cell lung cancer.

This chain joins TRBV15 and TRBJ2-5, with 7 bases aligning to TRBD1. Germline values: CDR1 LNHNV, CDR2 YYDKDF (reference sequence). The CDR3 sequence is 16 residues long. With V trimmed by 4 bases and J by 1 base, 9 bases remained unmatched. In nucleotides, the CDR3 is TGTGCCACCAGCACAAGACAGGGACGAAGCCAAGAGACCCAGTACTTC. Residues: CATSTRQGRSQETQYF.

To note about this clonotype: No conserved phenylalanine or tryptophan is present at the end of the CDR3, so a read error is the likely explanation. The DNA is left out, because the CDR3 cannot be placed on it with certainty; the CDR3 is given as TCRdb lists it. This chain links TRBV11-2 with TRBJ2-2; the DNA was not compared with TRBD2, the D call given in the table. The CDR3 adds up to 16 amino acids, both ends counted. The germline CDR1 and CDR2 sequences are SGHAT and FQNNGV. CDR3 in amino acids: CASSLDRLASAGELPL.

CDR3 residues: CSAPDRGETQYF. For the CDR3, the DNA is TGCAGTGCCCCGGACAGGGGGGAGACCCAGTACTTC. The V call is TRBV20-1, the J call TRBJ2-5, with 10 bases lining up with TRBD1. V was pared by 6 bases and J by 5 bases, with 3 bases of the junction left unmatched. The germline V gene encodes CDR1 DFQATT and CDR2 SNEGSKA (reference sequence). The CDR3 totals 12 residues.

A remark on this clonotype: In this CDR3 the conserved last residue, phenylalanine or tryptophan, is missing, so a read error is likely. The CDR3 sequence is CASRQQGYTEAFY. CDR3 in DNA: TGTGCTAGCAGACAACAGGGGTACACTGAAGCTTTCTAT. This chain connects TRBV12-3 or TRBV12-4 to TRBJ1-1, with TRBD1 identical over 7 bases. CDR3 length equals 13 residues.

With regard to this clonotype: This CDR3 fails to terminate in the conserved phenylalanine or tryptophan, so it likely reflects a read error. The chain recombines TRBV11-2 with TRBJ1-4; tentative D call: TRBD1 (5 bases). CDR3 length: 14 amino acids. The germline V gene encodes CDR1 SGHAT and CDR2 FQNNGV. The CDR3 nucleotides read TGTGCCAGCAGCCCAGGAGACAGTAATGACAAACTGTTTTTA. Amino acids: CASSPGDSNDKLFL.

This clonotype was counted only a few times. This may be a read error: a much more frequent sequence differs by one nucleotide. CDR3 in DNA: TGTGCCAGCAGTTTCCAGGGTTTTGAGGCCCAGTACTTC. Its protein product is CASSFQGFEAQYF. The chain joins TRBV6-5 to TRBJ2-5; D possibly corresponds to TRBD1 (5 bases). Trimming took 4 bases from V and 9 from J, leaving 15 bases between them. The CDR3 is 13 amino acids. Germline CDR1 reads MNHEY; CDR2 reads SVGAGI.

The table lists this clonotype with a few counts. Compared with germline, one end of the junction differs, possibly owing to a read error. CDR3 coding DNA: TGTAGAGCTAGAGAACCGAGGACAGGTGCCTCGGGTGGCTACACCTTC. Amino acids: CRAREPRTGASGGYTF. The chain uses TRBV20-1 and TRBJ1-2, with 7 bases that match TRBD1. Germline V lookup: CDR1 DFQATT, CDR2 SNEGSKA (reference sequence). The CDR3 consists of 16 residues.

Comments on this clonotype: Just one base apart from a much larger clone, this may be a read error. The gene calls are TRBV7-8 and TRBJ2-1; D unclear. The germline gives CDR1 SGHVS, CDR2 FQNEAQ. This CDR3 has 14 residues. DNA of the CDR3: TGTGCCAGCAGCTTACAGGAGTCAGTGAATGAGCAGTTATTC. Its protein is CASSLQESVNEQLF.

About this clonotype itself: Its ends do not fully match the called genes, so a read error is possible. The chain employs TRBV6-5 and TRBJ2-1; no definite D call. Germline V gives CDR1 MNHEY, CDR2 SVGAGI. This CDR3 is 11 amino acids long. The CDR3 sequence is CASAHGDEQLF. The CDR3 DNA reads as TGTGCCAGCGCACATGGTGATGAGCAGCTCTTC.

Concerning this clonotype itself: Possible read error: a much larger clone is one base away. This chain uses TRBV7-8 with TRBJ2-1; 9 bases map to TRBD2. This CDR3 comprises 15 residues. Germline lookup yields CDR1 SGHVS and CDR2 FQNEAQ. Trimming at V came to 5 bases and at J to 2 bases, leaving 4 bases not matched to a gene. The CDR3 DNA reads TGTGCCAGCAGCAACTTAGCGGGGGCCTACAATGAGCAGTTCTTC. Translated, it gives CASSNLAGAYNEQFF.

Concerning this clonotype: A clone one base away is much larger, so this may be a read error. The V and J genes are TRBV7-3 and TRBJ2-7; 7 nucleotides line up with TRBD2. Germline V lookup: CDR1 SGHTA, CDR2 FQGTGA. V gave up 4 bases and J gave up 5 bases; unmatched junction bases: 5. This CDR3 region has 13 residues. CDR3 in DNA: TGTGCCAGCAGCTACTACCTAGCGGACGAGCAGTACTTC. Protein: CASSYYLADEQYF.

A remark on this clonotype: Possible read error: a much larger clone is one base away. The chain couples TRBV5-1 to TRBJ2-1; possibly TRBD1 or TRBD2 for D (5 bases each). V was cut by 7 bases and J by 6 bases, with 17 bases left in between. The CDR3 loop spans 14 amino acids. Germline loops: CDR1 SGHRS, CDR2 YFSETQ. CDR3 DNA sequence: TGCGCCAGCTACCTCTCCCGGGACGTCAATGAGCAGTTCTTC. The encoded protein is CASYLSRDVNEQFF.

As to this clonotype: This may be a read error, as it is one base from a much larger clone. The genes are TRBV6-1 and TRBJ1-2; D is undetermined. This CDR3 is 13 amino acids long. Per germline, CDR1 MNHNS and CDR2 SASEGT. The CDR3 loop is CANSEYLSYGYTF. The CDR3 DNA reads TGTGCCAACAGTGAATATCTATCCTATGGCTACACCTTC.